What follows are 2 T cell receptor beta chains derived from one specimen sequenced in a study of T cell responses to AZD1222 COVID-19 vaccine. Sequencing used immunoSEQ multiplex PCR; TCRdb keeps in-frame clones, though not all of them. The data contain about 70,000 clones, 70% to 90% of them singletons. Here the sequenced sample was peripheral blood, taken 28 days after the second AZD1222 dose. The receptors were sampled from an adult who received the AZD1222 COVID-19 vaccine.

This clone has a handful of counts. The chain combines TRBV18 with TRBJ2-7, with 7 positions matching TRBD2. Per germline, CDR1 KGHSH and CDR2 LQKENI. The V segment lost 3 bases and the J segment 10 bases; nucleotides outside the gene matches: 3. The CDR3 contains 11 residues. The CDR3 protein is CASSPGEGQYF. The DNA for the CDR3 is TGTGCCAGCTCACCGGGGGAGGGACAGTACTTC. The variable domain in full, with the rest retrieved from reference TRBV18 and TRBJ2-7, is NAGVMQNPRHLVRRRGQEARLRCSPMKGHSHVYWYRQLPEEGLKFMVYLQKENIIDESGMPKERFSAEFPKEGPSILRIQQVVRGDSAAYFCASSPGEGQYFGPGTRLTVT.

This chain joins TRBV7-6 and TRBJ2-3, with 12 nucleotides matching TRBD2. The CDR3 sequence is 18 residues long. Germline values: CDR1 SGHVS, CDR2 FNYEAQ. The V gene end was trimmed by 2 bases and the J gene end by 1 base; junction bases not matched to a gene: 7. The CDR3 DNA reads TGTGCCAGCAGCTTACTAGCGGGAGGGCCAAAGGGCACAGATACGCAGTATTTT. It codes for CASSLLAGGPKGTDTQYF.